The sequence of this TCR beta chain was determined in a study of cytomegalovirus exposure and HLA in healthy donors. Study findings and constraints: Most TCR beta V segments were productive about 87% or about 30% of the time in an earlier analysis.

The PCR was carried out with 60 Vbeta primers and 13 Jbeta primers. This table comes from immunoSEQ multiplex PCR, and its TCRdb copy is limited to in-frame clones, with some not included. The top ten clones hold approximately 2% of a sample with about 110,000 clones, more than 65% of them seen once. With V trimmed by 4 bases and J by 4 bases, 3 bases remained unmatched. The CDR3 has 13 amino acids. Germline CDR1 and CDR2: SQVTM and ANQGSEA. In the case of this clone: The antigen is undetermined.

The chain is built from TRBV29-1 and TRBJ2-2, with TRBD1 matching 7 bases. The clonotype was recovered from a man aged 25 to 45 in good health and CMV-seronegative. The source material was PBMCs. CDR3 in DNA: TGCAGCGTTGTCCAGGGGGTCACCGGGGAGCTGTTTTTT. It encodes CSVVQGVTGELFF.